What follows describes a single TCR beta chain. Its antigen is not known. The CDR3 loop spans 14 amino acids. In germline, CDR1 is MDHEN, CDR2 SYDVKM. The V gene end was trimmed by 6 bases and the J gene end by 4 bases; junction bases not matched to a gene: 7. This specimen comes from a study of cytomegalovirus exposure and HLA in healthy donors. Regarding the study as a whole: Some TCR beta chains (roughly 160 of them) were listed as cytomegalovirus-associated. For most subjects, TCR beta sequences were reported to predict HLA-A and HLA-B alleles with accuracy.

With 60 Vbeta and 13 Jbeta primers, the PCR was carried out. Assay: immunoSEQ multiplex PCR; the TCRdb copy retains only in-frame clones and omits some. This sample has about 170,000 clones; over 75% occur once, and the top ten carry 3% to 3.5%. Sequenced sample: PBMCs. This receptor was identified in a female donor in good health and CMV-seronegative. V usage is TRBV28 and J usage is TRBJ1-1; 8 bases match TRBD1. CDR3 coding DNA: TGTGCCAGCAGACAGGACAGGGCCAGCACTGAAGCTTTCTTT. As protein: CASRQDRASTEAFF.